This T cell receptor beta chain appears in the sequencing data of a study of long-term antiretroviral therapy in people with HIV. To note about this clone: Its antigen is not known.

Per the germline V gene, CDR1 is SEHNR and CDR2 is FQNEAQ (reference sequence). Deletions cut 0 bases from V and 7 bases from J, with 9 bases between. This CDR3 spans 14 amino acids. General observations from the study: The study found that diversity rose after ART but stayed below transplant donor controls. Missing from the dataset were any data on ART adherence, viral resistance or therapy changes. The range of CDR3 lengths in HIV repertoires proved narrower than that found in controls.

The run of the v3.0 immunoSEQ assay was at survey level. The repertoire was sequenced with immunoSEQ multiplex PCR; TCRdb's copy has only in-frame clones and lacks some. The table lists roughly 13,000 clones, roughly 80% of them singletons. Here the sequenced sample was unsorted PBMCs, taken 1.3 years after starting antiretroviral therapy. The clonotype was recovered from a woman younger than 30 with HIV. The V and J genes are TRBV7-9 and TRBJ1-4, with D tentatively TRBD1 (6 bases). For the CDR3, the DNA is TGTGCCAGCAGCTTAGCAGGGGGACGTGAAAAACTGTTTTTT. This codes for CASSLAGGREKLFF.